This TCR beta chain was identified in a study of blood T cell repertoires in COVID-19. The method was immunoSEQ multiplex PCR; TCRdb's version includes in-frame clones alone and lacks a portion of them. The table lists about 140,000 clones, about 80% of them singletons, with 3.5% to 4% in the top ten. V lost 6 bases to trimming and J lost 1 base; unmatched junction nucleotides: 10. The germline CDR1 and CDR2 sequences are ENHRY and SYGVKD. This CDR3 has 18 amino acids. This sequence joins TRBV10-3 and TRBJ2-7; 15 positions agree with TRBD2. The specimen sequenced was peripheral blood. The source is a man aged 70 or older who had recovered from COVID-19. The CDR3 DNA reads as TGTGCCATCAGACCAGGACTAGCGGGAGGGCCCCGTTCCTACGAGCAGTACTTC. Protein sequence: CAIRPGLAGGPRSYEQYF.